This T cell receptor (beta chain) was sequenced for a study of spatial heterogeneity in lung cancer. Study background: Mean representation of each unique TCR and UMI combination in the raw reads exceeded 8.5 occurrences. Findings and limits, study-wide: Ubiquitous expanded tumor TCRs showed up in blood more at resection than follow-up.

There are many counts of this clonotype. Its specificity is unknown. Germline assignment: CDR1 SGHAT and CDR2 FQDESV (reference sequence). V shed 5 bases and J shed 0 bases, with 17 bases lying between them. This CDR3 has 16 residues. Time point defined: sample taken at primary tumor resection. Unsorted whole RNA of tumor, nontumor lung or frozen PBMC was sequenced. Carried by each TCR cDNA molecule was a unique molecular identifier. TCRdb independently ran MiXCR on the 5' RACE reads; one entry per CDR3 protein. This sample has about 22,000 distinct CDR3 sequences; approximately 5.8% occur once, and the top ten carry approximately 30%.

V gene TRBV11-1 combines with J gene TRBJ2-7; tentatively, D is TRBD2 (7 bases). This sequence was found in a male donor with early-stage non-small cell lung cancer. The sample here was PBMCs, taken at surgery. The CDR3: CASSASAGAGSYEQYF. The CDR3 coding sequence is TGTGCCAGCAGCGCCAGTGCGGGGGCAGGCTCCTACGAGCAGTACTTC.